This entry is about one T cell receptor (beta chain). Germline loops: CDR1 LGHNA, CDR2 YSLEER. The length of the CDR3 is 15 residues. After removal of 4 bases from V and 7 bases from J, the junction contained 7 bases not matched to a gene. This specimen comes from a study of blood T cell repertoires in COVID-19. The assay was immunoSEQ multiplex PCR, and TCRdb's table has in-frame clones only and misses some. The sample records about 170,000 clones, 86% being singletons. The receptor was isolated from a man aged 70-80 years with acute or convalescent COVID-19. This chain links TRBV4-3 with TRBJ1-2; 12 bases are a match to TRBD1. The sequencing input was peripheral blood. In DNA, the CDR3 is TGCGCCAGCAGCCTACGGGACAGGGGGCGGAGTGGCTACACCTTC. Protein product: CASSLRDRGRSGYTF.